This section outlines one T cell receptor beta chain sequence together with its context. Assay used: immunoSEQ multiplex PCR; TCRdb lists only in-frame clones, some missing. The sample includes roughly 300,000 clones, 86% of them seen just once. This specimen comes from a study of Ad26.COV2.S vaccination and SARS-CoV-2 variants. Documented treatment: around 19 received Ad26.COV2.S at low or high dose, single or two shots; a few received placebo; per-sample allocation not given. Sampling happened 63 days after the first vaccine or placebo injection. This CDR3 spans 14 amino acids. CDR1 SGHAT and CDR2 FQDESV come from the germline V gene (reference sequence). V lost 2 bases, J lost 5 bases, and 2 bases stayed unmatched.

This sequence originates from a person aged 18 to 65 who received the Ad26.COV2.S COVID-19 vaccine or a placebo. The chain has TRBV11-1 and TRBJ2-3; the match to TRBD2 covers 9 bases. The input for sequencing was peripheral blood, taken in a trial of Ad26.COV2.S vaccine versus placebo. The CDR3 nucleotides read TGTGCCAGCAGCTTAAAAGCGGGAGGAGATACGCAGTATTTT. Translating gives CASSLKAGGDTQYF.